This T cell receptor beta chain comes out of a study of blood T cell repertoires in COVID-19. Study-level information: T cells, B-cell-depleted T cells, or PBMCs provided the cDNA or gDNA that served as material.

Authors' analysis steps: Estimates of nucleated cell counts were drawn from the amplification of reference gene primers. Method: immunoSEQ multiplex PCR; TCRdb's copy keeps in-frame clones and lacks some. That table is the source of V, J and clone size, and D and trimming were worked out from the DNA. The data hold over 400,000 clones, with approximately 90% observed a single time. V shed 1 base, J shed 0 bases, and the junction held 7 bases outside the gene matches. The germline V gene has CDR1 LNHNV and CDR2 YYDKDF (reference sequence). This CDR3 has 19 residues. This sequence joins TRBV15 and TRBJ2-6; TRBD1 agrees at 9 bases. Sequenced material: peripheral blood. This TCR derives from a woman between 25 and 40 years old with active or convalescent COVID-19. The CDR3 DNA sequence: TGTGCCACCAGCAGAGTCGTGGGACAGGGTTACTCTGGGGCCAACGTCCTGACTTTC. It yields the protein CATSRVVGQGYSGANVLTF.